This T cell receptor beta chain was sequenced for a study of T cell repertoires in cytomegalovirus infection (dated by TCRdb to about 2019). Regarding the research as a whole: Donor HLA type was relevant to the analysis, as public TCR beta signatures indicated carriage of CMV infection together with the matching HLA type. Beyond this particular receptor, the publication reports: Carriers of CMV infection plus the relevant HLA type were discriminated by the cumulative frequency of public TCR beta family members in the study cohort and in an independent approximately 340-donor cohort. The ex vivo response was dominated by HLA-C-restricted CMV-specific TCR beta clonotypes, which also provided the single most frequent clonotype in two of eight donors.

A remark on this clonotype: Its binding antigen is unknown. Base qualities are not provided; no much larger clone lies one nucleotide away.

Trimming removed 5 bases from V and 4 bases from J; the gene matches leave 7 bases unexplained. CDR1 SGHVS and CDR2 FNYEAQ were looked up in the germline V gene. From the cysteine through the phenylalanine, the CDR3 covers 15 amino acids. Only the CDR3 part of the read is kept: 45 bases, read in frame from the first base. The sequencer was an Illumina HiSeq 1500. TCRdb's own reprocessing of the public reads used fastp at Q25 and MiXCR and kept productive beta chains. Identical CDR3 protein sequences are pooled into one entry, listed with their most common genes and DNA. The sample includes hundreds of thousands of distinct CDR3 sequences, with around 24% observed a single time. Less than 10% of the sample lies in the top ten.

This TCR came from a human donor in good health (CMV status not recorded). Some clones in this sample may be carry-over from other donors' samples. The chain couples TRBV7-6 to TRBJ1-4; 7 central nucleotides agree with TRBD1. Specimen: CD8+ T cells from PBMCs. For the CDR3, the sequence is CASSPGQAFNEKLFF. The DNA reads TGTGCCAGCAGCCCTGGACAGGCGTTTAATGAAAAACTGTTTTTT.